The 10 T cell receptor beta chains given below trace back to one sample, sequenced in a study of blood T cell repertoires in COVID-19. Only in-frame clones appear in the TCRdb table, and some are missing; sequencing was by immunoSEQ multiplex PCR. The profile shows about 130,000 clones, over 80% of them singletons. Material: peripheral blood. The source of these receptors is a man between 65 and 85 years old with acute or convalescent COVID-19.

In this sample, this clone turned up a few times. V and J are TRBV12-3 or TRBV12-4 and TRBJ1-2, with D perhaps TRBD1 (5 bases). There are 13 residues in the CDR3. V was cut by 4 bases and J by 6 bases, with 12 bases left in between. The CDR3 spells CASSSQGTDGYTF. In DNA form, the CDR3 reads TGTGCCAGCAGTTCCCAGGGTACGGATGGCTACACCTTC.

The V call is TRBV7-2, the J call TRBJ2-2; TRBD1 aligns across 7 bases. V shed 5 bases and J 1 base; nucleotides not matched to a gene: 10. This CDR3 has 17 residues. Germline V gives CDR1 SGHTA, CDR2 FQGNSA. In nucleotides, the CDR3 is TGTGCCAGCAGCCCCATCAACAGACAGGGGAACACCGGGGAGCTGTTTTTT. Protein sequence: CASSPINRQGNTGELFF.

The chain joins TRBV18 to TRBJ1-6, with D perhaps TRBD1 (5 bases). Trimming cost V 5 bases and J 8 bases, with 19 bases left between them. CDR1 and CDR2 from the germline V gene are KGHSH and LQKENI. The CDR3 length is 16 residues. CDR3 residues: CASSSLGLRGDSPLHF. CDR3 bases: TGTGCCAGCTCATCGTTGGGACTGCGAGGCGATTCACCCCTCCACTTT.

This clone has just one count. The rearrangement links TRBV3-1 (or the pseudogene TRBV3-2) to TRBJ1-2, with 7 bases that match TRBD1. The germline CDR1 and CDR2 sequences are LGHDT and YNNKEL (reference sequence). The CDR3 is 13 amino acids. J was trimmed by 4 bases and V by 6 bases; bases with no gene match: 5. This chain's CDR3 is CASSRDRPYGYTF. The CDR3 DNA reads TGTGCCAGCAGTAGGGACAGACCCTATGGCTACACCTTC.

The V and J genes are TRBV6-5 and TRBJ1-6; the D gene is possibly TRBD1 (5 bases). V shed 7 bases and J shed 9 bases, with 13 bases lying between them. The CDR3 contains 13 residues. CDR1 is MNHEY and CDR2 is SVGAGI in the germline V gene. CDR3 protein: CASNRGEGSPLHF. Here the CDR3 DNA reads TGTGCCAGCAACCGGGGGGAAGGTTCACCCCTCCACTTT.

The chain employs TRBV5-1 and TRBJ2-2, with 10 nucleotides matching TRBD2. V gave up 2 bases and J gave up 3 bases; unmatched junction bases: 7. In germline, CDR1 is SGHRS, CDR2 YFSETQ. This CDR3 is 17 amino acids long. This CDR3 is CASSFPASGGDTGELFF. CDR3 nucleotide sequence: TGCGCCAGCAGCTTCCCGGCTAGCGGGGGCGACACCGGGGAGCTGTTTTTT.

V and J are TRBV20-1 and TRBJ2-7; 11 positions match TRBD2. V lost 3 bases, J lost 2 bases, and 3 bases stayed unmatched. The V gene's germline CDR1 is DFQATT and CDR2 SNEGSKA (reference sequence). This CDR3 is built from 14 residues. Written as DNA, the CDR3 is TGCAGTGCTAGTCCGACTAGCGGGGCCTACGAGCAGTACTTC. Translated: CSASPTSGAYEQYF.

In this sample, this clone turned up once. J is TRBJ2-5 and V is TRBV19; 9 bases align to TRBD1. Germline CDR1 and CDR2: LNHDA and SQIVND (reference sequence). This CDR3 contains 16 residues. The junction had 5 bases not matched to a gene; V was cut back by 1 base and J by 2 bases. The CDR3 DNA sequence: TGTGCCAGTAGTATAGGGCGGGGGACAGGGCAAGAGACCCAGTACTTC. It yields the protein CASSIGRGTGQETQYF.

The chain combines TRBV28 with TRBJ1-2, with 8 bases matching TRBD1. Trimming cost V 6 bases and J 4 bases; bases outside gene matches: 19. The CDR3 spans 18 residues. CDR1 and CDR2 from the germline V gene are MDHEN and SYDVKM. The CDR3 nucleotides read TGTGCCAGCAGCCAGACAGGTATAGGACAGGGTGTCCTCTATGGCTACACCTTC. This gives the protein CASSQTGIGQGVLYGYTF.

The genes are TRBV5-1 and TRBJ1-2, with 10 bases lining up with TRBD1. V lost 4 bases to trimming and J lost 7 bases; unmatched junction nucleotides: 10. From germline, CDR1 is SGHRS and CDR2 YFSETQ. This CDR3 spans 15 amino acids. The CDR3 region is CASSRASRDRGGYTF. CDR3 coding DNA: TGCGCCAGCAGCCGCGCAAGTAGGGACAGGGGTGGCTACACCTTC.